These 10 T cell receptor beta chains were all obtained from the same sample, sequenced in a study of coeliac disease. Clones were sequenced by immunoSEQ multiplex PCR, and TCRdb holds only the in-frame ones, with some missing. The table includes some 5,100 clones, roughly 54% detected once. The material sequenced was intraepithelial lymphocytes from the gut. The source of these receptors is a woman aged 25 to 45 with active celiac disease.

The CDR3 DNA is TGTGCCACCAGCAGACAGACAGGGGCCTATGGCTACACCTTC. Protein sequence: CATSRQTGAYGYTF. The chain combines TRBV15 with TRBJ1-2, with 8 bases that match TRBD1. The CDR3 spans 14 residues. With 2 bases clipped from V and 4 bases from J, the junction kept 3 bases outside the gene matches. Per the germline V gene, CDR1 is LNHNV and CDR2 is YYDKDF (reference sequence).

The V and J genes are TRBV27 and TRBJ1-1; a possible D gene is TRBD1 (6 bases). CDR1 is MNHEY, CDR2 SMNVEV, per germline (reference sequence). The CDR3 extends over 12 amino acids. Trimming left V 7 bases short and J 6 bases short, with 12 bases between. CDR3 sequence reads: CASMGASAEAFF. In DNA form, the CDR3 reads TGTGCCAGCATGGGGGCCAGCGCTGAAGCTTTCTTT.

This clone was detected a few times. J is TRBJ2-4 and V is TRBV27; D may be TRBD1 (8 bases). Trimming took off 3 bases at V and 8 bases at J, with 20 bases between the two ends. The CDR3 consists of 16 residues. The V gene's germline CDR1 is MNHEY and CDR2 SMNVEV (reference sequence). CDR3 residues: CASSLRGRTGRDIQYF. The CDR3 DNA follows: TGTGCCAGCAGTTTGCGGGGTCGGACAGGGAGGGACATTCAGTACTTC.

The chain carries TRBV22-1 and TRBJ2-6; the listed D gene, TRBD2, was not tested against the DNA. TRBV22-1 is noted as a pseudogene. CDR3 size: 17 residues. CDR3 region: CPGRISSEQSRANVLTF. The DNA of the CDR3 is TGTCCTGGGAGGATCAGTAGCGAACAAAGTCGGGCCAACGTCCTGACTTTC.

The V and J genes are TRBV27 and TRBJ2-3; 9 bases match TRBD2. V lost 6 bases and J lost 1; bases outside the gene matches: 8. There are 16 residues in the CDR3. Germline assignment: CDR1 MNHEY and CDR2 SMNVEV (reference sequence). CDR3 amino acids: CASSPTPSGGTDTQYF. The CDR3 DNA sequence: TGTGCCAGCAGCCCGACCCCTAGCGGGGGCACAGATACGCAGTATTTT.

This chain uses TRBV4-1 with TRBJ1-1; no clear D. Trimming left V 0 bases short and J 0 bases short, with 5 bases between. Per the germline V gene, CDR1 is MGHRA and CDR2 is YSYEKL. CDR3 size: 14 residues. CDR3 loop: CASSQDGVNTEAFF. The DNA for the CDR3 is TGCGCCAGCAGCCAAGACGGGGTGAACACTGAAGCTTTCTTT.

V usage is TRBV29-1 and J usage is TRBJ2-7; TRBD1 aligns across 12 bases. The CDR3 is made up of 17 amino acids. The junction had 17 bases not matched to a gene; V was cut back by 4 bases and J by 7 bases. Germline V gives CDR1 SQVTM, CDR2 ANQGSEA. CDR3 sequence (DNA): TGCAGCGTTGGACCGGGACAGGGGGCGCCGGCCTCTAGGGAGCAGTACTTC. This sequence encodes CSVGPGQGAPASREQYF.

The DNA for the CDR3 is TGTGCCAGCAGTGAGCCTGGACAGGGCCCTTTCTATGGCTACACCTTC. It specifies CASSEPGQGPFYGYTF. The V gene is TRBV28, the J gene TRBJ1-2, with 8 bases matching TRBD1. With V trimmed by 5 bases and J by 4 bases, 12 bases remained unmatched. Germline-derived CDR1 and CDR2 are MDHEN and SYDVKM. The CDR3 runs to 16 residues.

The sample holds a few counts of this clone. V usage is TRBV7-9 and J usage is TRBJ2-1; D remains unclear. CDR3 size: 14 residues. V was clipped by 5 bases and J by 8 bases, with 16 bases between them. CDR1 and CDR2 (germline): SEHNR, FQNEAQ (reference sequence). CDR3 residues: CASSRGPAWDEQFF. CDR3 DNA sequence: TGTGCCAGCAGCCGAGGCCCTGCTTGGGATGAGCAGTTCTTC.

CDR3 sequence reads: CASSIDERGGTETQYF. The CDR3 bases are TGTGCCAGCAGCATAGACGAGCGGGGGGGCACAGAGACCCAGTACTTC. The chain is built from TRBV28 and TRBJ2-5; 10 bases fit TRBD2. Germline CDR1 MDHEN, CDR2 SYDVKM. The ends lost 6 bases at V and 4 bases at J; junction bases unmatched: 11. The CDR3 loop spans 16 amino acids.